This TCR beta chain appears in the sequencing data of a study of CD8 T cells in ankylosing spondylitis. Turning to this clonotype: The antigen remains unidentified.

The CDR3 runs 15 residues. Germline CDR1 and CDR2: KGHSH and LQKENI. The ends were cut back, 2 bases at V and 2 bases at J, with 13 bases in the middle. Findings and caveats of the study: Significant enrichment of disease-linked clones was reportedly seen in matched ankylosing spondylitis synovial fluid. What appeared characteristic of ankylosing spondylitis blood was a TCR beta motif of fewer than ten highly homologous variants.

Using quantitative 5'-RACE with molecular barcodes, the authors made TCR beta libraries. Each CDR3 protein gets one entry after TCRdb re-called the 5' RACE reads with MiXCR. The sample contains under 950,000 distinct CDR3 sequences, 15% to 20% of which appear only once. The V and J genes are TRBV18 and TRBJ2-7; unclear D gene. The sample comprised blood, either unsorted or a sorted T cell fraction (not recorded which). This receptor was obtained from a male donor with ankylosing spondylitis. The CDR3 DNA is TGTGCCAGCTCACCAGTAAGGACCCTGACCTACGAGCAGTACTTC. Encoded protein: CASSPVRTLTYEQYF.